The 29 T cell receptor beta chains below all came from one sample that was sequenced in a study of PD-L1 blockade in urothelial cancer (dated by TCRdb to 2016 to 2017). The sample's time point label is to be understood as: peripheral blood 6 weeks after treatment start. The library was obtained by the immunoSEQ multiplex PCR assay. In its TCRdb copy, this immuneACCESS table keeps in-frame sequences only and misses some clones. Where compared with another copy, unresolved V genes explain less than half of these, and the others have no known cause. The table for this sample lists more than 35,000 clones; roughly four fifths of them were counted only once. The ten largest clones add up to over 10% of the sample. This sample comprised PBMCs, obtained around atezolizumab (anti-PD-L1) treatment. Every receptor here comes from a man aged 55 to 69 with urothelial cancer.

This clone was detected a few times. The rearrangement uses TRBV2 and TRBJ1-1; D is perhaps TRBD1 (6 bases). With 5 bases removed from V and 0 bases from J, the gap between germline ends came to 7 bases. Germline assignment: CDR1 SNHLY and CDR2 FYNNEI. This CDR3 has 13 residues. The CDR3 sequence: CASSRTVNTEAFF. The CDR3 DNA reads TGTGCCAGCAGTAGGACAGTGAACACTGAAGCTTTCTTT. Variable domain in full (rest from reference TRBV2 and TRBJ1-1): EPEVTQTPSHQVTQMGQEVILRCVPISNHLYFYWYRQILGQKVEFLVSFYNNEISEKSEIFDDQFSVERPDGSNFTLKIRSTKLEDSAMYFCASSRTVNTEAFFGQGTRLTVV.

J is TRBJ2-5 and V is TRBV23-1; 9 nucleotides match TRBD1. TRBV23-1 is assigned to the ORF class and has an uncertain function. Trimming removed 0 bases from V and 2 bases from J; junction bases left unmatched: 4. The CDR3 covers 16 residues. The CDR3 coding sequence is TGCGCCAGCAGTCAATCTACGACAGGGGGACAAGAGACCCAGTACTTC. Amino acids: CASSQSTTGGQETQYF.

The chain combines TRBV7-2 with TRBJ2-7, with 12 bases identical to TRBD2. This CDR3 comprises 14 residues. With V trimmed by 4 bases and J by 2 bases, 0 bases remained unmatched. CDR1 and CDR2 (germline): SGHTA, FQGNSA. The CDR3: CASSSSGRAYEQYF. The CDR3 DNA follows: TGTGCCAGCAGCTCTAGCGGGAGGGCCTACGAGCAGTACTTC.

This clone was found a few times. V and J are TRBV7-2 and TRBJ1-6; D is unclear. The CDR3 has 12 residues. The V end was cut by 1 base, the J end by 10 bases, with 5 bases between. Germline CDR1 reads SGHTA; CDR2 reads FQGNSA. As DNA, the CDR3 is TGTGCCAGCAGCTTAGGAGGCTCACCCCTCCACTTT. Residues: CASSLGGSPLHF.

This chain connects TRBV19 to TRBJ2-2; 8 bases are shared with TRBD2. CDR1 and CDR2 from the germline V gene are LNHDA and SQIVND (reference sequence). The J segment lost 6 bases and the V segment lost 7 bases, leaving 13 bases of the junction unmatched. The CDR3 spans 16 residues. CDR3 nucleotide sequence: TGTGCCAGTACTCTGACGGGGGGGCCGGTCTCCGGGGAGCTGTTTTTT. It specifies CASTLTGGPVSGELFF.

This clone appeared a few times. This sequence joins TRBV7-9 and TRBJ2-2, with 9 bases identical to TRBD2. The CDR3 runs to 14 residues. From germline, CDR1 is SEHNR and CDR2 FQNEAQ (reference sequence). The junction had 2 bases not matched to a gene; V was cut back by 5 bases and J by 4 bases. CDR3: CASSGAGGTGELFF. The CDR3 DNA reads TGTGCCAGCAGCGGAGCGGGGGGCACCGGGGAGCTGTTTTTT. The full variable domain, in which reference TRBV7-9 and TRBJ2-2 provide the parts outside the CDR3, is DTGVSQNPRHKITKRGQNVTFRCDPISEHNRLYWYRQTLGQGPEFLTYFQNEAQLEKSRLLSDRFSAERPKGSFSTLEIQRTEQGDSAMYLCASSGAGGTGELFFGEGSRLTVL.

V usage is TRBV11-2 and J usage is TRBJ2-7; D unclear. Trimming pared 2 bases from V and 2 bases from J, leaving 13 bases between. The CDR3 has 15 residues. Germline CDR1 and CDR2: SGHAT and FQNNGV. The CDR3 nucleotides are TGTGCCAGCAGCTTAACGCTGCAGGTGGCCTACGAGCAGTACTTC. It encodes CASSLTLQVAYEQYF.

The chain has TRBV19 and TRBJ2-3; D might be TRBD2 (6 bases). The CDR3 has 12 amino acids. The germline V gene has CDR1 LNHDA and CDR2 SQIVND (reference sequence). The V end lost 6 bases, the J end lost 4 bases, and 8 bases lay between the germline ends. CDR3 DNA sequence: TGTGCCAGTAGCCCGGGAGCAGATACGCAGTATTTT. Translated, it gives CASSPGADTQYF.

The genes are TRBV6-1 and TRBJ2-1; TRBD2 might be the D (6 bases). Germline loops: CDR1 MNHNS, CDR2 SASEGT. The CDR3 has 14 amino acids. V was clipped by 11 bases and J by 0 bases, with 14 bases between them. In DNA form, the CDR3 reads TGTGCCGGGGGGTACGGAAGCTCCTACAATGAGCAGTTCTTC. Amino acids: CAGGYGSSYNEQFF.

This rearrangement joins TRBV5-5 to TRBJ2-7; 8 bases line up with TRBD1. Trimming at V came to 1 base and at J to 3 bases, leaving 6 bases not matched to a gene. The CDR3 consists of 15 residues. CDR1 SGHKS and CDR2 YYEKEE come from the germline V gene (reference sequence). As DNA, the CDR3 is TGTGCCAGCAGCTTGACCCCGACAGGGGACTACGAGCAGTACTTC. Encoded protein: CASSLTPTGDYEQYF.

Worth noting for this clone: One junction end disagrees with the germline gene, perhaps due to a read error. The chain combines TRBV2 with TRBJ1-2, with D possibly TRBD1 on 5 matching bases. Germline V gene lookup returns CDR1 SNHLY and CDR2 FYNNEI. CDR3 size: 13 residues. The CDR3 DNA follows: TGTGCCAGCAGCGAAGACAGAATATATGGCTACACCTTC. It specifies CASSEDRIYGYTF.

The chain uses TRBV5-1 and TRBJ1-4; TRBD1 agrees at 11 bases. Trimming at V came to 4 bases and at J to 7 bases, leaving 9 bases not matched to a gene. Germline CDR1 and CDR2: SGHRS and YFSETQ. The CDR3 extends over 16 amino acids. In DNA, the CDR3 is TGCGCCAGCAGCCCAGGACAGGGGGCGAGCAGTGAAAAACTGTTTTTT. As protein: CASSPGQGASSEKLFF.

Of note for this clone: Additional DNA sequences in this sample encode the identical CDR3. CDR3 in DNA: TGTGCCAGCAGCTTGACAGGGAACTATGGCTACACCTTC. Protein product: CASSLTGNYGYTF. This rearrangement joins TRBV28 to TRBJ1-2; 7 bases match TRBD1. CDR1 is MDHEN, CDR2 SYDVKM, per germline. V lost 6 bases to trimming and J lost 2 bases; unmatched junction nucleotides: 3. The CDR3 is made up of 13 amino acids.

The chain links TRBV11-3 to TRBJ2-2; D is perhaps TRBD2 (5 bases). This CDR3 has 17 amino acids. Germline V gives CDR1 SGHNT, CDR2 YENEEA. Trimming took 1 base from V and 3 from J, leaving 15 bases between them. CDR3 amino acids: CASSLGPASSYTGELFF. The DNA for the CDR3 is TGTGCCAGCAGCTTAGGGCCTGCTAGCAGCTACACCGGGGAGCTGTTTTTT.

This chain uses TRBV5-1 with TRBJ2-1, with 9 nucleotides matching TRBD1. The V gene end was trimmed by 0 bases and the J gene end by 0 bases; junction bases not matched to a gene: 1. This CDR3 region has 16 residues. Per germline, CDR1 SGHRS and CDR2 YFSETQ. For the CDR3, the DNA is TGCGCCAGCAGCTTGGCGGGACAGGGCTCCTACAATGAGCAGTTCTTC. The encoded protein is CASSLAGQGSYNEQFF.

The genes are TRBV19 and TRBJ1-5, with 12 bases identical to TRBD1. The V gene end was trimmed by 5 bases and the J gene end by 3 bases; junction bases not matched to a gene: 14. The length of the CDR3 is 19 residues. Germline CDR1 reads LNHDA; CDR2 reads SQIVND (reference sequence). In nucleotides, the CDR3 is TGTGCCAGTAGTTCGCGTCCCGGGACAGGGGGCAGCCTCAATCAGCCCCAGCATTTT. Translation: CASSSRPGTGGSLNQPQHF.

The chain carries TRBV5-1 and TRBJ1-1; maybe TRBD1 (6 bases). In germline, CDR1 is SGHRS, CDR2 YFSETQ. The CDR3 runs to 14 residues. The V gene lost 7 bases and the J gene lost 5 bases, with 18 bases spanning the gap. DNA of the CDR3: TGCGCCAGCCGACCTCGTCAGGGGTGGACTGAAGCTTTCTTT. It encodes CASRPRQGWTEAFF.

The chain joins TRBV19 to TRBJ1-4; possibly TRBD1 for D (5 bases). In germline, CDR1 is LNHDA, CDR2 SQIVND (reference sequence). The CDR3 is made up of 13 amino acids. V lost 2 bases and J lost 7, with 8 bases in between. The CDR3, as DNA: TGTGCCAGTAGTATATCGGGGGGTGAAAAACTGTTTTTT. Protein product: CASSISGGEKLFF.

Written as DNA, the CDR3 is TGCGCCAGCAGCTTGAATACAGGGTATCGGTACTTC. This sequence encodes CASSLNTGYRYF. The chain recombines TRBV5-1 with TRBJ2-7, with D perhaps TRBD1 (6 bases). This CDR3 contains 12 residues. V shed 1 base and J shed 12 bases, with 14 bases lying between them. CDR1 and CDR2 from the germline V gene are SGHRS and YFSETQ.

V gene TRBV5-6 combines with J gene TRBJ1-2, with a tentative D call TRBD1 (5 bases). The V and J ends lost 1 base and 8 bases respectively, with 12 bases between them. Per the germline V gene, CDR1 is SGHDT and CDR2 is YYEEEE. The CDR3 consists of 13 residues. CDR3 DNA: TGTGCCAGCAGCTTGAGTCAAGGGGAAGGCTACACCTTC. Translated: CASSLSQGEGYTF.

V usage is TRBV5-1 and J usage is TRBJ2-1; D unresolved. V lost 3 bases, J lost 0 bases, and 10 bases lay in between. Germline loops: CDR1 SGHRS, CDR2 YFSETQ. The CDR3 loop spans 15 amino acids. The CDR3 here is CASSWASASYNEQFF. In DNA form, the CDR3 reads TGCGCCAGCAGCTGGGCCTCGGCCTCCTACAATGAGCAGTTCTTC.

The V gene is TRBV19, the J gene TRBJ1-5; 7 bases match TRBD1. CDR1 LNHDA and CDR2 SQIVND come from the germline V gene (reference sequence). V shed 3 bases and J 7 bases; nucleotides not matched to a gene: 12. The CDR3 contains 16 residues. Here the CDR3 DNA reads TGTGCCAGTAGTATGGCCTCGGGGGACAGAGGGCAGCCCCAGCATTTT. Its protein is CASSMASGDRGQPQHF.

This clone has only a few counts. The chain joins TRBV7-2 to TRBJ1-5; TRBD1 matches 7 bases. Unmatched junction bases numbered 5, after V lost 6 bases and J lost 3 bases. The CDR3 spans 14 residues. The germline V gene has CDR1 SGHTA and CDR2 FQGNSA. The CDR3 nucleotides are TGTGCCAGCAGTTCTGACAGGGTCAATCAGCCCCAGCATTTT. Translated: CASSSDRVNQPQHF.

The chain has TRBV29-1 and TRBJ1-3; D remains unclear. Germline V gene lookup returns CDR1 SQVTM and CDR2 ANQGSEA. Trimming pared 8 bases from V and 5 bases from J, leaving 16 bases between. The CDR3 consists of 13 residues. The CDR3 loop reads CSPYSRPRNTIYF. The CDR3 coding sequence is TGCAGCCCCTACAGTAGGCCGAGAAACACCATATATTTT.

The chain carries TRBV30 and TRBJ2-1; tentatively, D is TRBD2 (6 bases). V lost 5 bases to trimming and J lost 1 base, with 15 bases between them. This CDR3 region has 15 residues. CDR1 is GTSNPN and CDR2 is SVGIG in the germline V gene (reference sequence). The CDR3 protein is CAWWGDSRSYNEQFF. The CDR3 DNA is TGTGCCTGGTGGGGGGACTCGCGGTCCTACAATGAGCAGTTCTTC.

The chain is built from TRBV11-2 and TRBJ2-1; 9 bases agree with TRBD1. The CDR3 is 15 amino acids. Trimming took 5 bases from V and 4 from J; bases not matched to a gene: 6. CDR1 is SGHAT and CDR2 is FQNNGV in the germline V gene. CDR3 region: CASSHQGQGYNEQFF. In nucleotides, the CDR3 is TGTGCCAGCAGCCATCAGGGACAGGGTTACAATGAGCAGTTCTTC.

This clone was detected only a few times. V gene TRBV7-8 combines with J gene TRBJ2-5, with D possibly TRBD2 on 5 matching bases. Trimming removed 5 bases at V and 3 bases at J, with 10 bases between. This CDR3 region has 13 residues. The germline V gene has CDR1 SGHVS and CDR2 FQNEAQ. DNA of the CDR3: TGTGCCAGCAGCCGGACTGGGAAAGAGACCCAGTACTTC. Translated, it gives CASSRTGKETQYF.

V usage is TRBV30 and J usage is TRBJ1-4, with 7 bases identical to TRBD1. This CDR3 contains 14 residues. In germline, CDR1 is GTSNPN, CDR2 SVGIG (reference sequence). V shed 3 bases, J shed 5 bases, and the junction held 6 bases outside the gene matches. The CDR3 spells CAWSLDRLNEKLFF. The CDR3 nucleotides read TGTGCCTGGAGCCTGGACAGGTTGAATGAAAAACTGTTTTTT.

V and J are TRBV14 and TRBJ2-1, with TRBD2 matching 13 bases. The ends lost 4 bases at V and 6 bases at J; junction bases unmatched: 3. The CDR3 covers 15 residues. Germline V CDR1 and CDR2: SGHDN, FVKESK. The CDR3 nucleotides are TGTGCCAGCAGCCCTACTAGCGGGGGGGCCAATGAGCAGTTCTTC. It specifies CASSPTSGGANEQFF.